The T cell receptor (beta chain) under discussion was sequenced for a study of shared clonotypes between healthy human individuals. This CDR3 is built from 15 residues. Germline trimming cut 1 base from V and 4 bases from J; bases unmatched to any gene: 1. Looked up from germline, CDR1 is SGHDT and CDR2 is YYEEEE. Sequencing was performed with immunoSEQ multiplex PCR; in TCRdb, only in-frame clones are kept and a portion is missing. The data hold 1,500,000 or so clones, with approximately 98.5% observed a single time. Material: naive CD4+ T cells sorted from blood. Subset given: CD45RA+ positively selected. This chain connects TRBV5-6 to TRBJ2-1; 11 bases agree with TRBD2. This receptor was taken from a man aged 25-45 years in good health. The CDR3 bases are TGTGCCAGCAGCTTGCTAGCGGGAGGATACAATGAGCAGTTCTTC. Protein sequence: CASSLLAGGYNEQFF.